This TCR beta chain comes out of a study of cytomegalovirus exposure and HLA in healthy donors. Overall study results and limits: CMV serostatus was the only immune exposure information that was available. A later analysis found common viral pathogens apparently linked to several of the most significant clusters.

60 Vbeta and 13 Jbeta primers were used in PCR. The method was immunoSEQ multiplex PCR; TCRdb's version includes in-frame clones alone and lacks a portion of them. The sample yields 180,000 or so clones, 75% to 80% seen once. With 2 bases removed from V and 2 bases from J, the gap between germline ends came to 8 bases. The CDR3 has 15 amino acids. Germline V gene sequence: CDR1 SGHDT, CDR2 YYEEEE. A note on this clone: Its target is not known.

Sequenced input: PBMCs. V gene TRBV5-6 combines with J gene TRBJ2-6, with D tentatively TRBD1 (5 bases). The TCR comes from a man between 35 and 55 years old in good health and CMV-seropositive. The CDR3, as DNA: TGTGCCAGCAGCTTTTGGGGCGCTGGGGCCAACGTCCTGACTTTC. It yields the protein CASSFWGAGANVLTF.